Listed below are T cell receptor beta chains from one sample, sequenced in a study of T cell changes during pregnancy in multiple sclerosis. Repertoires were generated with immunoSEQ multiplex PCR, while TCRdb's copy carries only in-frame clones and drops some. The sample lists about 1,200 clones; roughly 78% were seen once. Sequenced material: CD4+ T cells from PBMCs (not recorded whether the cells were cultured). These TCRs come from a female patient with multiple sclerosis, enrolled in a pregnancy study. Some clones in this sample may be carry-over from other donors' samples. CDR3s include the opening cysteine and the closing phenylalanine or tryptophan. A D gene is named only where the DNA matches it firmly. Some rows mark clone size as missing; the rest say once, few, many or name a class of expanded clone.

clone_size j_call v_call d_call cdr3_nt cdr3_aa
. TRBJ2-7 TRBV9 TRBD2 TGTGCCAGCAGCGTCCGGGAGGGTCCTAGGAACGAGCAGTACTTC CASSVREGPRNEQYF
. TRBJ1-2 TRBV6-1 . TGTGCCACATCAGGAACCAGTTTCTATGGCTACACCTTC CATSGTSFYGYTF
. TRBJ2-7 TRBV5-4 . TGTGCCAGCAGCTTGGTGGCCAACACACCCTACGAGCAGTACTTC CASSLVANTPYEQYF
. TRBJ1-5 TRBV6-5 . TGTGCCGGGGGTACAGGGCCCAATCAGCCCCAGCATTTT CAGGTGPNQPQHF
. TRBJ2-7 TRBV2 TRBD2 TGTGCCAGCTTGACTAGCGGGAGAGGGGAGCAGTACTTC CASLTSGRGEQYF
. TRBJ1-2 TRBV30 . TGTGCCTGGAGTGTGTCTCCTGGGGATGGCTACACCTTC CAWSVSPGDGYTF
. TRBJ1-2 TRBV30 . TGTGCCTGGAGTGGACAGCCCTATGGCTACACCTTC CAWSGQPYGYTF
. TRBJ2-7 TRBV6-4 TRBD2 TGTGCCAGCTTGACTAGCGGGAGAGGGGAGCAGTACTTC CASLTSGRGEQYF
medium-sized TRBJ2-7 TRBV5-6 TRBD2 TGTGCCAGCAGCTTTGGGACCGCGGGAGGGCTCGAGCAGTACTTC CASSFGTAGGLEQYF
. TRBJ2-1 TRBV7-8 TRBD1 TGTGCCAGCAGCGCGTACAGGGGTAAGTCCTACAATGAGCAGTTCTTC CASSAYRGKSYNEQFF
few TRBJ1-2 TRBV7-2 . TGTGCCAGCAGCTTAGGCAGCAGTTATGGCTACACCTTC CASSLGSSYGYTF
. TRBJ2-1 TRBV4-1 . TGCGCCAGCAGCTCCCGGGAGAGGGTGAATGAGCAGTTCTTC CASSSRERVNEQFF
. TRBJ2-5 TRBV5-1 . TGCGCCAGCAGCTTGGTGGGGGACGGTGTAGGGTCCCAGTACTTC CASSLVGDGVGSQYF
. TRBJ1-4 TRBV6-1 . TGTGCCAGCAGTGAAGCCCCTACATTTACAACTAATGAAAAACTGTTTTTT CASSEAPTFTTNEKLFF
. TRBJ1-4 TRBV9 TRBD1 TGTGCCAGCAGCGTAGGTGAGGGGACAGGGAATGAAAAACTGTTTTTT CASSVGEGTGNEKLFF
. TRBJ2-3 TRBV5-1 TRBD2 TGCGCCAGCAGCTTGCTAGCGGGAGATGCAGATACGCAGTATTTT CASSLLAGDADTQYF
once TRBJ1-1 TRBV2 . TGTGCCAGCAGTGAATACGACATTAGCACTGAAGCTTTCTTT CASSEYDISTEAFF
. TRBJ1-5 TRBV7-2 . TGTGCCAGCAGCTCCAACCCGGACGGCCGGGGGACCCAGCATTTT CASSSNPDGRGTQHF
. TRBJ1-5 TRBV4-1 . TGCGCCAGCAGCCAAGTAGAGTTGAGGGCATTCGGTCAGCCCCAGCATTTT CASSQVELRAFGQPQHF
. TRBJ1-2 TRBV28 . TGTGCCAGCACCAAACCTCTGGGACCTATGGGGTATGGCTACACCTTC CASTKPLGPMGYGYTF
. TRBJ1-2 TRBV13 . TGTGCCAGCAGCTTAGGGGGACAACCGCTTTCTAACTATGGCTACACCTTC CASSLGGQPLSNYGYTF
. TRBJ2-1 TRBV29-1 . TGCAGCGTAACAAGCAGCTCCTACAATGAGCAGTTCTTC CSVTSSSYNEQFF
medium-sized TRBJ2-7 TRBV28 . TGTGCCAGCAGTTTCCGTTCCTACGAGCAGTACTTC CASSFRSYEQYF
. TRBJ1-2 TRBV13 . TGTGCCAGCAGCGAAACCGGGACAAGAAACTATGGCTACACCTTC CASSETGTRNYGYTF
. TRBJ2-1 TRBV7-2 . TGTGCCAGCAGCTTACAAGTCTACAATGAGCAGTTCTTC CASSLQVYNEQFF